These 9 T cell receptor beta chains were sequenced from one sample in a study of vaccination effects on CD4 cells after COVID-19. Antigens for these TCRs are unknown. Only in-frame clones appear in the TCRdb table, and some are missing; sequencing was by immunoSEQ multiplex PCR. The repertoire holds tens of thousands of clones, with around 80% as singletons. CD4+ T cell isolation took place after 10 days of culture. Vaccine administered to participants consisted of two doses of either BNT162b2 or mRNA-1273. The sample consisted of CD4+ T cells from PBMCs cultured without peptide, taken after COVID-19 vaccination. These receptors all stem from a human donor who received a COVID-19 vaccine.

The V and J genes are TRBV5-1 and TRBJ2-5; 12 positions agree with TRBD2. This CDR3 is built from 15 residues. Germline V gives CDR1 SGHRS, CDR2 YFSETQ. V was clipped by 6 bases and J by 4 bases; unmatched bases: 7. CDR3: CASTLSSGGAETQYF. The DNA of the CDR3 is TGCGCCAGCACCCTATCTAGCGGGGGGGCAGAGACCCAGTACTTC.

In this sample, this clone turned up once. The DNA of the CDR3 is TGTGCCAGCAGCTCCCGCAGGGGCCCCAATCAGCCCCAGCATTTT. Protein product: CASSSRRGPNQPQHF. This chain links TRBV7-2 with TRBJ1-5, with D possibly being TRBD1 (6 bases). Trimming took 4 bases from V and 3 from J, leaving 13 bases between them. The CDR3 totals 15 residues. CDR1 is SGHTA and CDR2 is FQGNSA in the germline V gene.

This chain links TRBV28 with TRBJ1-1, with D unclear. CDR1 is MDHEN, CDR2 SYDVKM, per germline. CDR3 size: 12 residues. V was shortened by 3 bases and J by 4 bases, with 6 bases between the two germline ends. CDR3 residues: CASSFSGTEAFF. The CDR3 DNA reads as TGTGCCAGCAGTTTTTCCGGCACTGAAGCTTTCTTT.

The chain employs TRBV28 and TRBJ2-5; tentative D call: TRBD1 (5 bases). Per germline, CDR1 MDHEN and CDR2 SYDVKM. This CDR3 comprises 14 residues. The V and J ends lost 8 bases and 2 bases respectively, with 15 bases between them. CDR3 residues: CASRQGGVQETQYF. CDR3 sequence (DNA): TGTGCCAGCCGCCAGGGTGGCGTACAAGAGACCCAGTACTTC.

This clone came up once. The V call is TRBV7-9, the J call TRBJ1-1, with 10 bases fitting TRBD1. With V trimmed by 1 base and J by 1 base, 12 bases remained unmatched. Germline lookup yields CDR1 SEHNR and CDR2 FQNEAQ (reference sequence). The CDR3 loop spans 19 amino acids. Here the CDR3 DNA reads TGTGCCAGCAGCTTAGGGGGACAGGGGCAGGCGAGCCCGAACACTGAAGCTTTCTTT. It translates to CASSLGGQGQASPNTEAFF.

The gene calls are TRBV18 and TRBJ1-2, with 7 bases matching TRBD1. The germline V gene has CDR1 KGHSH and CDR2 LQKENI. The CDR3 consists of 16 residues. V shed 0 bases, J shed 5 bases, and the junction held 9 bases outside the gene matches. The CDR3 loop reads CASSPPATGLVYGYTF. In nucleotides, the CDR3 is TGTGCCAGCTCACCACCAGCGACAGGGCTGGTTTATGGCTACACCTTC.

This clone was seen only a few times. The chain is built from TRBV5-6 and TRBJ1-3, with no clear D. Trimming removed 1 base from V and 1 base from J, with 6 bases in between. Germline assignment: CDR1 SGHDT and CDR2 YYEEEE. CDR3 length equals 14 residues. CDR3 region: CASSLSYSGNTIYF. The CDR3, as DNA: TGTGCCAGCAGCTTGTCCTATTCTGGAAACACCATATATTTT.

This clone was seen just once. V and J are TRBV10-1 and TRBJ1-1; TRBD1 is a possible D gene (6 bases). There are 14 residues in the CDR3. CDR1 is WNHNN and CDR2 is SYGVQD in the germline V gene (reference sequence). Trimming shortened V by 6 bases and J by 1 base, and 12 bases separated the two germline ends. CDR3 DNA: TGCGCCAGCAGAGCCGGGACAAAGAACACTGAAGCTTTCTTT. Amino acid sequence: CASRAGTKNTEAFF.

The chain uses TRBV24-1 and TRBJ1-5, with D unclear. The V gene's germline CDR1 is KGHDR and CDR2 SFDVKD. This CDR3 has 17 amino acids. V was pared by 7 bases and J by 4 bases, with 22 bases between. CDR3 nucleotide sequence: TGTGCCACCAGGGAGGGTAGTAAGGTCTACCTAAATCAGCCCCAGCATTTT. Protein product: CATREGSKVYLNQPQHF.